This passage covers 30 T cell receptor beta chains from one sample sequenced in a study of T cells in Graves' hyperthyroidism and ophthalmopathy. RNA transcripts were the template for amplifying TCR beta CDR3 regions. RT-PCR in the first round (using the HTBI primer set) targeted the TCR CDR3. MiXCR, applied by TCRdb to the multiplex PCR reads, yields one record per CDR3 protein. Of fewer than 700,000 distinct CDR3 sequences listed, 17% are singletons. The sequenced sample consisted of blood. These receptors all stem from a woman under 30 with Graves' ophthalmopathy.

This clonotype has a count of ten or more. The chain is built from TRBV27 and TRBJ1-5; tentative D call: TRBD1 (6 bases). Trimming pared 3 bases from V and 2 bases from J, leaving 8 bases between. In germline, CDR1 is MNHEY, CDR2 SMNVEV (reference sequence). The CDR3 length is 14 residues. CDR3 amino acids: CASSLGHRNQPQHF. The CDR3 DNA reads as TGTGCCAGCAGTTTGGGACACCGCAATCAGCCCCAGCATTTT.

The sample holds many counts of this clonotype. The DNA for the CDR3 is TGTGCCAGCAGTAAGGGACAGGGGAGGATCGCGCAGTATTTT. This sequence encodes CASSKGQGRIAQYF. The J gene is TRBJ2-3, the V gene TRBV2, with 10 positions matching TRBD1. This CDR3 is 14 amino acids long. V dropped 5 bases and J dropped 10; count of bases not matched to a gene: 9. Germline values: CDR1 SNHLY, CDR2 FYNNEI. Full variable domain (remainder filled in from reference TRBV2 and TRBJ2-3): EPEVTQTPSHQVTQMGQEVILRCVPISNHLYFYWYRQILGQKVEFLVSFYNNEISEKSEIFDDQFSVERPDGSNFTLKIRSTKLEDSAMYFCASSKGQGRIAQYFGPGTRLTVL.

This clonotype was detected ten times or more. This sequence joins TRBV27 and TRBJ2-3; 10 bases are a match to TRBD2. Per germline, CDR1 MNHEY and CDR2 SMNVEV (reference sequence). The V gene end was trimmed by 6 bases and the J gene end by 5 bases; junction bases not matched to a gene: 11. The CDR3 runs 16 residues. The CDR3 is CASRPGLALSKDTQYF. The DNA of the CDR3 is TGTGCCAGCAGGCCGGGACTAGCGCTTTCTAAAGATACGCAGTATTTT.

This clonotype appeared a few times. The chain employs TRBV4-1 and TRBJ2-2; no definite D call. Germline assignment: CDR1 MGHRA and CDR2 YSYEKL. CDR3 length equals 12 residues. Trimming stripped 2 bases from V and 8 bases from J, with 6 bases between. CDR3 region: CASSQKEGELFF. CDR3 in DNA: TGCGCCAGCAGCCAAAAGGAGGGGGAGCTGTTTTTT.

This clonotype came up many times. The CDR3: CASSSKDRIKETQYF. In DNA, the CDR3 is TGTGCCAGCAGCTCAAAGGACAGGATAAAAGAGACCCAGTACTTC. The V gene is TRBV5-5, the J gene TRBJ2-5; 7 nucleotides line up with TRBD1. CDR3 length: 15 residues. CDR1 and CDR2 from the germline V gene are SGHKS and YYEKEE (reference sequence). The ends lost 3 bases at V and 3 bases at J; junction bases unmatched: 8.

This clonotype has ten or more counts. This chain uses TRBV12-5 with TRBJ2-5, with 8 bases aligning to TRBD1. Unmatched junction bases numbered 18, after V lost 7 bases and J lost 5 bases. This CDR3 comprises 17 residues. The germline V gene encodes CDR1 LGHNT and CDR2 FRNRAP. The CDR3 DNA reads as TGTGCTAGTGCCCGTGGACAGGGAGAGGGGCTTACGGAGACCCAGTACTTC. Protein: CASARGQGEGLTETQYF.

The chain recombines TRBV19 with TRBJ1-4; no clear D. This CDR3 comprises 14 residues. Germline V gene sequence: CDR1 LNHDA, CDR2 SQIVND (reference sequence). V was clipped by 3 bases and J by 2 bases, with 7 bases between them. The CDR3 loop reads CASSILLTNEKLFF. Written as DNA, the CDR3 is TGTGCCAGTAGTATTTTACTCACTAATGAAAAACTGTTTTTT.

This clonotype was picked up a small number of times. The V call is TRBV29-1, the J call TRBJ2-7; 9 bases are a match to TRBD1. The CDR3 is 15 amino acids. Germline V gene lookup returns CDR1 SQVTM and CDR2 ANQGSEA. J lost 4 bases, V lost 4 bases, and 11 bases had no gene match. CDR3 sequence reads: CSVAGTGTGQYEQYF. Here the CDR3 DNA reads TGCAGCGTTGCCGGAACCGGGACAGGGCAATACGAGCAGTACTTC.

Ten or more counts support this clonotype. V is TRBV18 and J is TRBJ2-1; a weak D match, TRBD2 (6 bases). V lost 0 bases and J lost 1, with 7 bases in between. The germline CDR1 and CDR2 sequences are KGHSH and LQKENI. This CDR3 contains 15 residues. CDR3 loop: CASSPPGGSYNEQFF. CDR3 DNA sequence: TGTGCCAGCTCACCACCCGGGGGATCCTACAATGAGCAGTTCTTC. The full variable domain, in which reference TRBV18 and TRBJ2-1 provide the parts outside the CDR3, is NAGVMQNPRHLVRRRGQEARLRCSPMKGHSHVYWYRQLPEEGLKFMVYLQKENIIDESGMPKERFSAEFPKEGPSILRIQQVVRGDSAAYFCASSPPGGSYNEQFFGPGTRLTVL.

The V gene is TRBV6-2 or TRBV6-3, the J gene TRBJ1-2; 8 bases map to TRBD1. Germline-derived CDR1 and CDR2 are MNHEY and SVGEGT. The CDR3 sequence is 14 residues long. V shed 5 bases and J 7 bases; nucleotides not matched to a gene: 9. The CDR3 sequence is CASSGTGETGGYTF. DNA of the CDR3: TGTGCCAGCAGTGGGACAGGTGAAACGGGTGGCTACACCTTC.

This clonotype was seen ten or more times. The chain has TRBV30 and TRBJ1-2; D unclear. Germline values: CDR1 GTSNPN, CDR2 SVGIG (reference sequence). V was shortened by 3 bases and J by 7 bases, with 18 bases between the two germline ends. CDR3 length: 14 amino acids. The CDR3 region is CAWRFGGLSGGYTF. The DNA for the CDR3 is TGTGCCTGGAGATTTGGCGGCCTCTCGGGTGGCTACACCTTC.

The V and J genes are TRBV27 and TRBJ1-1; no reliable D call. V lost 3 bases and J 11 bases, leaving 19 bases between the germline ends. The CDR3 has 14 residues. CDR1 is MNHEY, CDR2 SMNVEV, per germline (reference sequence). CDR3 in amino acids: CASSFDAEPSMAFF. In DNA form, the CDR3 reads TGTGCCAGCAGTTTTGATGCGGAGCCCTCAATGGCTTTCTTT.

This clonotype was counted at least ten times. This chain joins TRBV15 and TRBJ2-1; TRBD2 matches 10 bases. Germline V gene sequence: CDR1 LNHNV, CDR2 YYDKDF (reference sequence). Trimming removed 0 bases from V and 8 bases from J; junction bases left unmatched: 4. This CDR3 comprises 15 residues. For the CDR3, the DNA is TGTGCCACCAGCAGAGAAGCGGGGGGGCCAGATGAGCAGTTCTTC. Amino acid sequence: CATSREAGGPDEQFF.

This clonotype occurred many times. This chain links TRBV7-9 with TRBJ2-1; tentatively, D is TRBD1 or TRBD2 (6 bases each). This CDR3 spans 18 amino acids. Germline CDR1 reads SEHNR; CDR2 reads FQNEAQ (reference sequence). V was clipped by 5 bases and J by 7 bases, with 27 bases between them. The CDR3 DNA reads TGTGCCAGCAGCCCATATGTGGGCTGGAGGGGGTCGGGGAATGAGCAGTTCTTC. It codes for CASSPYVGWRGSGNEQFF.

The gene calls are TRBV5-1 and TRBJ2-1; D is unresolved. The germline gives CDR1 SGHRS, CDR2 YFSETQ. This CDR3 comprises 13 residues. Deletions cut 0 bases from V and 3 bases from J, with 4 bases between. The CDR3 here is CASSLGDYNEQFF. The CDR3 DNA sequence: TGCGCCAGCAGCTTGGGTGACTACAATGAGCAGTTCTTC.

This clonotype was observed at least ten times. The chain couples TRBV28 to TRBJ1-1, with 8 bases fitting TRBD1. Germline assignment: CDR1 MDHEN and CDR2 SYDVKM. This CDR3 spans 16 amino acids. V trimming: 3 bases; J trimming: 1 base; junction bases outside the gene matches: 7. DNA of the CDR3: TGTGCCAGCAGTTTGTCGGGGACAGGACCGAACACTGAAGCTTTCTTT. Translation gives CASSLSGTGPNTEAFF.

The genes are TRBV6-1 and TRBJ2-7; no definite D call. V was shortened by 3 bases and J by 6 bases, with 6 bases between the two germline ends. CDR1 and CDR2 (germline): MNHNS, SASEGT. This CDR3 comprises 11 residues. CDR3 residues: CASSDYAEQYF. CDR3 coding DNA: TGTGCCAGCAGTGACTATGCCGAGCAGTACTTC.

CDR3 residues: CASILRRTGADYGYTF. The CDR3 bases are TGTGCCAGCATCTTAAGGCGGACAGGGGCGGACTATGGCTACACCTTC. The chain combines TRBV28 with TRBJ1-2; TRBD1 matches at 9 bases. The germline V gene encodes CDR1 MDHEN and CDR2 SYDVKM. With 7 bases clipped from V and 3 bases from J, the junction kept 12 bases outside the gene matches. The CDR3 has 16 amino acids.

The chain joins TRBV6-2 or TRBV6-3 to TRBJ2-7; 7 bases match TRBD2. The length of the CDR3 is 13 residues. Germline V gene data show CDR1 as MNHEY and CDR2 as SVGEGT. With 6 bases clipped from V and 3 bases from J, the junction kept 5 bases outside the gene matches. CDR3 sequence reads: CASRFTGGYEQYF. The CDR3 DNA sequence: TGTGCCAGCAGGTTCACGGGGGGCTACGAGCAGTACTTC.

This chain links TRBV5-5 with TRBJ1-5; D not resolved. Germline V lookup: CDR1 SGHKS, CDR2 YYEKEE (reference sequence). This CDR3 comprises 16 residues. V lost 3 bases to trimming and J lost 2 bases, with 15 bases between them. CDR3 nucleotides: TGTGCCAGCAGCTCGTTCCGGGGTAAGGGCAATCAGCCCCAGCATTTT. Its protein product is CASSSFRGKGNQPQHF.

This clonotype was recorded at least ten times. This rearrangement joins TRBV30 to TRBJ1-5; no clear D gene. Per the germline V gene, CDR1 is GTSNPN and CDR2 is SVGIG (reference sequence). The CDR3 length is 12 residues. V was pared by 2 bases and J by 10 bases, with 12 bases between. The CDR3 nucleotides read TGTGCCTGGAGTCACGGCAAAGGTCCCCAGCATTTT. Translation gives CAWSHGKGPQHF.

Ten or more counts support this clonotype. The V gene is TRBV19, the J gene TRBJ2-3; 8 bases match TRBD1. V shed 5 bases, J shed 1 base, and the junction held 8 bases outside the gene matches. Germline V gene lookup returns CDR1 LNHDA and CDR2 SQIVND (reference sequence). The CDR3 is 16 residues long. CDR3 loop: CASSADRVRRTDTQYF. Here the CDR3 DNA reads TGTGCCAGTAGTGCGGACAGGGTTCGTCGCACAGATACGCAGTATTTT.

Ten or more counts support this clonotype. In DNA form, the CDR3 reads TGTGCCAGCAGCGTAGTCGGGCTCGGGGAGCAGTTCTTC. This gives the protein CASSVVGLGEQFF. The genes are TRBV9 and TRBJ2-1; D gene ambiguous. CDR3 size: 13 residues. Trimming took 0 bases from V and 10 from J, leaving 11 bases between them. Germline CDR1 SGDLS, CDR2 YYNGEE.

A few counts support this clonotype. The J gene is TRBJ2-3, the V gene TRBV6-4, with 7 nucleotides matching TRBD1. Germline assignment: CDR1 MRHNA and CDR2 SNTAGT. CDR3 length equals 15 residues. The V segment lost 0 bases and the J segment 2 bases; nucleotides outside the gene matches: 2. CDR3 in DNA: TGTGCCAGCAGTGACTCACAGGGGACCACAGATACGCAGTATTTT. This sequence encodes CASSDSQGTTDTQYF.

This clonotype was recorded at least ten times. The chain is built from TRBV6-1 and TRBJ1-1; D might be TRBD1 (5 bases). Trimming left V 5 bases short and J 3 bases short, with 16 bases between. This CDR3 is 15 amino acids long. Per the germline V gene, CDR1 is MNHNS and CDR2 is SASEGT. The CDR3 here is CASSYPPGQDTEAFF. DNA of the CDR3: TGTGCCAGCAGTTACCCCCCAGGGCAGGACACTGAAGCTTTCTTT.

This clonotype was counted between two and nine times. The chain recombines TRBV6-2 or TRBV6-3 with TRBJ1-6; no clear D gene. The CDR3 has 11 amino acids. V lost 8 bases, J lost 9 bases, and 8 bases lay in between. Germline-derived CDR1 and CDR2 are MNHEY and SVGEGT. This CDR3 reads CASCATSPLHF. The CDR3 DNA sequence: TGTGCCAGCTGTGCAACTTCACCCCTCCACTTT.

Ten or more counts support this clonotype. This chain uses TRBV28 with TRBJ2-2, with 8 positions matching TRBD2. Looked up from germline, CDR1 is MDHEN and CDR2 is SYDVKM. The CDR3 loop spans 16 amino acids. Trimming removed 5 bases from V and 1 base from J; junction bases left unmatched: 6. CDR3 sequence: CASSTPGLVNTGELFF. The DNA for the CDR3 is TGTGCCAGCAGTACGCCGGGACTAGTGAACACCGGGGAGCTGTTTTTT.

This clonotype was detected many times. V usage is TRBV5-1 and J usage is TRBJ2-7, with D tentatively TRBD2 (5 bases). Trimming shortened V by 3 bases and J by 1 base, and 17 bases separated the two germline ends. The CDR3 has 16 amino acids. From germline, CDR1 is SGHRS and CDR2 YFSETQ. The DNA of the CDR3 is TGCGCCAGCAGCTCCTCCGTAGCGATTCCTTCCTACGAGCAGTACTTC. Protein: CASSSSVAIPSYEQYF.

This clonotype was observed a handful of times. The CDR3 DNA reads TGTGCCAGCAAATCAGGTAGCCGGGGAAGCTACACCTTC. Amino acid sequence: CASKSGSRGSYTF. The rearrangement uses TRBV6-2 or TRBV6-3 and TRBJ1-2, with unresolved D. The germline gives CDR1 MNHEY, CDR2 SVGEGT. Trimming removed 7 bases from V and 9 bases from J, with 18 bases in between. The CDR3 is 13 residues long.

In its sample, this clonotype was seen many times. V is TRBV7-8 and J is TRBJ2-7, with TRBD1 identical over 8 bases. Per the germline V gene, CDR1 is SGHVS and CDR2 is FQNEAQ. V lost 8 bases and J lost 4; bases outside the gene matches: 7. The length of the CDR3 is 13 residues. The CDR3 loop reads CASVGRGRYEQYF. In DNA form, the CDR3 reads TGTGCCAGCGTCGGCAGGGGGCGTTACGAGCAGTACTTC.